The source of this TCR beta chain is a study of T cells in Graves' hyperthyroidism and ophthalmopathy. Whole-study results and caveats: In the analysis, a 13 V-J model separated ophthalmopathy from stable hyperthyroidism.

Using around 10 ml of fresh peripheral blood, PBMCs were prepared. RNA transcripts served as the template for amplifying TCR beta CDR3 regions. The primer set for the first-round RT-PCR of the TCR CDR3 was HTBI. TCRdb independently ran MiXCR on the multiplex PCR reads; one entry per CDR3 protein. The sample comprises 370,000 or so distinct CDR3 sequences, just under 25% of which are singletons, and 73% rests with the top ten. Concerning this clonotype itself: The target antigen is unknown.

The TCR was taken from a man aged 50 or older with Graves' hyperthyroidism. The sequenced material came from blood.

The CDR3 loop reads CASGPGGVADEQFF. The CDR3 nucleotides read TGTGCCAGCGGTCCCGGGGGAGTCGCGGATGAGCAGTTCTTC. The chain recombines TRBV28 with TRBJ2-1, with TRBD2 as a possible D gene (6 bases). Germline loops: CDR1 MDHEN, CDR2 SYDVKM. Between the trimmed V and J ends, which lost 8 bases and 8 bases, there was a span of 19 bases. The CDR3 totals 14 residues.